A single sample gave rise to the 25 T cell receptor beta chains below, sequenced in a study of T cell responses to AZD1222 COVID-19 vaccine. Data came from immunoSEQ multiplex PCR; TCRdb stores just in-frame clones and leaves some out. The table lists 99,000 or so clones, roughly 93% of them singletons. Sequences were derived from peripheral blood, sampled on day 0 of AZD1222 vaccination. The receptors here all came from an adult in good health.

This chain joins TRBV27 and TRBJ2-7; 8 nucleotides agree with TRBD2. CDR1 is MNHEY and CDR2 is SMNVEV in the germline V gene (reference sequence). The CDR3 length is 13 residues. V lost 0 bases to trimming and J lost 12 bases; unmatched junction nucleotides: 7. CDR3 sequence (DNA): TGTGCCAGCAGTTTATCGAGCGGGAGTAAAGGGTACTTC. Protein: CASSLSSGSKGYF.

V and J are TRBV30 and TRBJ2-2, with a weak D call TRBD2 (6 bases). Trimming took 3 bases from V and 6 from J, leaving 8 bases between them. The CDR3 runs to 12 residues. Germline loops: CDR1 GTSNPN, CDR2 SVGIG (reference sequence). This CDR3 is CAWRAGPGELFF. The CDR3 DNA reads TGTGCCTGGAGGGCGGGGCCCGGGGAGCTGTTTTTT.

V usage is TRBV27 and J usage is TRBJ2-1; 10 bases map to TRBD2. Germline V gene lookup returns CDR1 MNHEY and CDR2 SMNVEV (reference sequence). The CDR3 is made up of 13 amino acids. V lost 9 bases and J lost 9; bases outside the gene matches: 8. The CDR3 DNA is TGTGCCAGTCTAGCGGGGGCCAGCGGTGAGCAGTTCTTC. This codes for CASLAGASGEQFF.

The rearrangement uses TRBV2 and TRBJ1-4, with unresolved D. The V end was cut by 1 base, the J end by 4 bases, with 4 bases between. Germline CDR1 and CDR2: SNHLY and FYNNEI. This CDR3 is built from 13 residues. The CDR3 region is CASSEGGNEKLFF. The CDR3 nucleotides are TGTGCCAGCAGTGAAGGGGGTAATGAAAAACTGTTTTTT.

The chain has TRBV30 and TRBJ1-1; TRBD1 is a possible D gene (5 bases). This CDR3 region has 14 residues. The germline V and J ends were trimmed by 0 bases and 3 bases, with 11 bases remaining between them. Germline loops: CDR1 GTSNPN, CDR2 SVGIG (reference sequence). CDR3 region: CAWSVRLGDTEAFF. In nucleotides, the CDR3 is TGTGCCTGGAGTGTACGGTTGGGGGACACTGAAGCTTTCTTT.

J is TRBJ2-5 and V is TRBV28; no definite D call. Germline V CDR1 and CDR2: MDHEN, SYDVKM. The CDR3 extends over 13 amino acids. Trimming cost V 6 bases and J 5 bases, with 13 bases left between them. The DNA of the CDR3 is TGTGCCAGCAGCATGTTGGGCTTGGAGACCCAGTACTTC. Its protein is CASSMLGLETQYF. The full variable domain, rest sourced from reference TRBV28 and TRBJ2-5, is DVKVTQSSRYLVKRTGEKVFLECVQDMDHENMFWYRQDPGLGLRLIYFSYDVKMKEKGDIPEGYSVSREKKERFSLILESASTNQTSMYLCASSMLGLETQYFGPGTRLLVL.

The genes are TRBV7-2 and TRBJ1-2; 8 nucleotides agree with TRBD1. Germline V gene data show CDR1 as SGHTA and CDR2 as FQGNSA. Unmatched junction bases numbered 10, after V lost 3 bases and J lost 4 bases. This CDR3 has 16 residues. The CDR3 region is CASSFDWTGSFYGYTF. For the CDR3, the DNA is TGTGCCAGCAGCTTCGACTGGACAGGGTCATTCTATGGCTACACCTTC.

V usage is TRBV19 and J usage is TRBJ2-1; no firm D call. CDR3 size: 14 residues. V was clipped by 7 bases and J by 0 bases, with 10 bases between them. CDR1 is LNHDA, CDR2 SQIVND, per germline (reference sequence). The CDR3 DNA follows: TGTGCCAGTAAAGGGCTAGGCTCCTACAATGAGCAGTTCTTC. Protein sequence: CASKGLGSYNEQFF.

The rearrangement joins TRBV9 to TRBJ2-5; D may correspond to TRBD1 or TRBD2 (6 bases each). Trimming removed 3 bases from V and 5 bases from J, with 17 bases in between. Looked up from germline, CDR1 is SGDLS and CDR2 is YYNGEE. The CDR3 contains 15 residues. CDR3 in DNA: TGTGCCAGCAGCGGAGGAAGGGGGGTTGGGGAGACCCAGTACTTC. Protein sequence: CASSGGRGVGETQYF.

J is TRBJ2-5 and V is TRBV10-3; D is undetermined. Germline V gives CDR1 ENHRY, CDR2 SYGVKD. This CDR3 spans 16 amino acids. V was shortened by 5 bases and J by 2 bases, with 18 bases between the two germline ends. CDR3: CAISSQKSTDQETQYF. The CDR3, as DNA: TGTGCCATCAGTAGCCAAAAAAGCACAGATCAAGAGACCCAGTACTTC.

The chain joins TRBV6-5 to TRBJ1-6; D unresolved. Per the germline V gene, CDR1 is MNHEY and CDR2 is SVGAGI. V lost 0 bases and J lost 7, with 13 bases in between. CDR3 length: 16 residues. The CDR3 DNA reads TGTGCCAGCAGTTACTCGAATAGCCTTGGGAATTCACCCCTCCACTTT. Its translation: CASSYSNSLGNSPLHF.

The V and J genes are TRBV6-4 and TRBJ2-1; TRBD1 agrees at 9 bases. V lost 7 bases and J lost 9; bases outside the gene matches: 7. The germline gives CDR1 MRHNA, CDR2 SNTAGT. This CDR3 is 13 amino acids long. The CDR3 is CASTKDRGGEQFF. In DNA, the CDR3 is TGTGCCAGCACCAAGGACAGGGGAGGTGAGCAGTTCTTC.

The rearrangement joins TRBV11-3 to TRBJ1-2; TRBD1 matches 11 bases. V was pared by 5 bases and J by 1 base, with 9 bases of the junction left unmatched. Germline loops: CDR1 SGHNT, CDR2 YENEEA. This CDR3 has 17 residues. CDR3 loop: CASSVAGTGGNNYGYTF. The CDR3 DNA reads TGTGCCAGCAGCGTAGCCGGGACAGGGGGAAATAACTATGGCTACACCTTC.

The J gene is TRBJ2-3, the V gene TRBV11-2, with D perhaps given as TRBD1 or TRBD2 (7 bases each). Trimming took off 7 bases at V and 3 bases at J, with 20 bases between the two ends. CDR3 length: 16 residues. From germline, CDR1 is SGHAT and CDR2 FQNNGV. The CDR3 here is CASTPRGRARTDTQYF. In DNA form, the CDR3 reads TGTGCCAGCACCCCCAGGGGGAGGGCCCGAACAGATACGCAGTATTTT.

The rearrangement uses TRBV6-4 and TRBJ2-3; TRBD2 aligns across 9 bases. The CDR3 has 15 residues. Per germline, CDR1 MRHNA and CDR2 SNTAGT. The V gene end was trimmed by 4 bases and the J gene end by 4 bases; junction bases not matched to a gene: 6. The CDR3 sequence is CASSALAGAADTQYF. The CDR3 nucleotides read TGTGCCAGCAGTGCGTTAGCGGGAGCCGCAGATACGCAGTATTTT.

V gene TRBV12-5 combines with J gene TRBJ1-1, with 9 positions matching TRBD1. V shed 2 bases and J 4 bases; nucleotides not matched to a gene: 8. Germline CDR1 LGHNT, CDR2 FRNRAP. The CDR3 is made up of 16 amino acids. The CDR3, as DNA: TGTGCTAGTGGTTTGCATAAGGGACAGGGCGTCACTGAAGCTTTCTTT. Protein product: CASGLHKGQGVTEAFF.

The chain carries TRBV29-1 and TRBJ2-1, with 14 bases identical to TRBD2. The CDR3 loop spans 15 amino acids. In germline, CDR1 is SQVTM, CDR2 ANQGSEA. V was pared by 6 bases and J by 5 bases, with 6 bases of the junction left unmatched. The CDR3 region has the DNA TGCAGCGTGAGGACTAGCGGGAGGTCTCACAATGAGCAGTTCTTC. Its protein is CSVRTSGRSHNEQFF.

The CDR3 is CAWSVDLQETQYF. The CDR3 DNA is TGTGCCTGGAGTGTTGACTTACAAGAGACCCAGTACTTC. This chain uses TRBV30 with TRBJ2-5, with no clear D. Germline V lookup: CDR1 GTSNPN, CDR2 SVGIG (reference sequence). Trimming shortened V by 0 bases and J by 2 bases, and 7 bases separated the two germline ends. This CDR3 contains 13 residues. Using reference TRBV30 and TRBJ2-5 for the parts outside the CDR3, the full variable domain is SQTIHQWPATLVQPVGSPLSLECTVEGTSNPNLYWYRQAAGRGLQLLFYSVGIGQISSEVPQNLSASRPQDRQFILSSKKLLLSDSGFYLCAWSVDLQETQYFGPGTRLLVL.

Comments on this clone: Possible read error: a much larger clone is one base away. The sample carries other DNA sequences with the same CDR3. The chain uses TRBV6-4 and TRBJ2-1; 12 bases agree with TRBD2. J was trimmed by 6 bases and V by 0 bases; bases with no gene match: 0. Germline V gives CDR1 MRHNA, CDR2 SNTAGT. The CDR3 loop spans 15 amino acids. CDR3: CASSDSTSGSNEQFF. CDR3 sequence (DNA): TGTGCCAGCAGTGACTCGACTAGCGGGAGCAATGAGCAGTTCTTC.

The chain links TRBV28 to TRBJ2-2; D is undetermined. The length of the CDR3 is 15 residues. Trimming shortened V by 3 bases and J by 1 base, and 9 bases separated the two germline ends. Germline V gene sequence: CDR1 MDHEN, CDR2 SYDVKM. This CDR3 reads CASSLGRVNTGELFF. In DNA, the CDR3 is TGTGCCAGCAGTTTGGGTAGGGTGAACACCGGGGAGCTGTTTTTT. Filled out from reference TRBV28 and TRBJ2-2, the complete variable domain reads DVKVTQSSRYLVKRTGEKVFLECVQDMDHENMFWYRQDPGLGLRLIYFSYDVKMKEKGDIPEGYSVSREKKERFSLILESASTNQTSMYLCASSLGRVNTGELFFGEGSRLTVL.

V usage is TRBV3-1 (or the pseudogene TRBV3-2) and J usage is TRBJ2-1, with 7 bases matching TRBD1. Trimming at V came to 2 bases and at J to 0 bases, leaving 10 bases not matched to a gene. This CDR3 comprises 18 residues. Looked up from germline, CDR1 is LGHDT and CDR2 is YNNKEL (reference sequence). Here the CDR3 reads CASSQSGDSYSSYNEQFF. For the CDR3, the DNA is TGTGCCAGCAGCCAAAGTGGGGACAGTTATAGCTCCTACAATGAGCAGTTCTTC.

The chain recombines TRBV5-1 with TRBJ1-4, with TRBD1 identical over 8 bases. V lost 3 bases and J lost 4; bases outside the gene matches: 5. The germline gives CDR1 SGHRS, CDR2 YFSETQ. CDR3 size: 15 residues. CDR3 in DNA: TGCGCCAGCAGCTCCGTTGGACAGGGTAATGAAAAACTGTTTTTT. Amino acids: CASSSVGQGNEKLFF.

J is TRBJ2-7 and V is TRBV19; D may be TRBD2 (6 bases). There are 15 residues in the CDR3. V was pared by 3 bases and J by 0 bases, with 12 bases between. Germline V CDR1 and CDR2: LNHDA, SQIVND (reference sequence). CDR3 DNA: TGTGCCAGTAGTATGGTGGCGGGGAGCTCCTACGAGCAGTACTTC. Amino acid sequence: CASSMVAGSSYEQYF.

The chain employs TRBV5-1 and TRBJ1-4, with D maybe TRBD1 (5 bases). The V and J ends lost 5 bases and 1 base respectively, with 9 bases between them. The CDR3 has 14 amino acids. Germline-derived CDR1 and CDR2 are SGHRS and YFSETQ. The CDR3 loop reads CASRRDGTNEKLFF. CDR3 bases: TGCGCCAGCAGGCGGGACGGAACTAATGAAAAACTGTTTTTT.

The DNA of the CDR3 is TGCAGCGTCGCGGACCCCCGGAGGGAAGAGACCCAGTACTTC. Protein product: CSVADPRREETQYF. This sequence joins TRBV29-1 and TRBJ2-5, with a weak D call TRBD2 (6 bases). This CDR3 is built from 14 residues. V was clipped by 6 bases and J by 3 bases, with 17 bases between them. CDR1 SQVTM and CDR2 ANQGSEA come from the germline V gene. Combining the CDR3 with reference TRBV29-1 and TRBJ2-5 gives the whole variable domain SAVISQKPSRDICQRGTSLTIQCQVDSQVTMMFWYRQQPGQSLTLIATANQGSEATYESGFVIDKFPISRPNLTFSTLTVSNMSPEDSSIYLCSVADPRREETQYFGPGTRLLVL.